This entry concerns a single TCR beta chain. The antigen it recognizes is unknown. Base qualities are not at hand, and no much larger clone is one base apart. The sample comes from a study of shared clonotypes between healthy human individuals (dated by TCRdb to the early 2020s). At the level of the whole study: A few men and a couple of women, aged 18 to 49 years, made up the cohort. For each donor, three plates each were used for CD4 naive and CD4 memory, two plates were used for CD8 naive, and one plate was used for CD8 memory. Blood TCR repertoires of roughly five healthy adults were deeply sequenced to estimate repertoire size and the extent of clonotype sharing between individuals. Per donor, leukapheresis produced somewhere between about 0.8 and 9 billion PBMCs. To increase sequencing depth and limit assay-specific biases, different laboratories used diverse techniques to prepare libraries and sequence TCR repertoires. General findings and caveats noted by the study authors: Rarefaction of sorted-subset datasets indicated incomplete sequencing despite the large sequencing depth. Sampling was restricted to blood, and TCR repertoires in tissues likely differ from the TCR repertoires found in blood. Higher generation probabilities were observed for clonotypes shared by all four sorted-subset donors than for non-shared clonotypes. Across a few donors, roughly 5.1% of naive CD4, approximately 3.6% of naive CD8, approximately 2.5% of memory CD4, and approximately 0.4% of memory CD8 clonotypes were shared. Because the study included a small number of donors, the genetic and exposure-history diversity represented was limited. Larger estimated clonotype richness was generally found for naive subsets than for memory subsets. Pairwise subsampling indicated that sequencing depth was expected to affect the degree of clonotype sharing among donors.

The CDR3, cysteine through phenylalanine, is 15 amino acids long. Only the CDR3 portion is preserved as DNA: 45 bases, with reading frame beginning at the first base. CDR1 SGHRS and CDR2 YFSETQ were looked up in the germline V gene. V sheds 3 bases and J sheds 2 bases, leaving 14 bases between their ends. Using the deep immunoSEQ assay, TCR CDR3 regions were amplified from genomic DNA by multiplex PCR. Extracted genomic DNA from each cell subset was spread evenly across all wells of several immunoSEQ 96-well plates, with each plate serving as a replicate. For sorted subsets, each replicate PCR was loaded with about 0.2 ug genomic DNA, equivalent to 32,000 or so T cell genomes. The purified libraries were quantified using a Qubit 3.0 fluorometer, sized with a Bioanalyzer 2100, and then quantified again using the KAPA Library Quantification kit. Every immunoSEQ 96-well plate was sequenced on a separate single-read 150-cycle Illumina NextSeq 550 flow cell. Under the source paper's analysis protocol: Because the immunoSEQ output included only junctional sequences and no quality scores, the filtering could not be the same as the filtering used for full-length reads. Sequences were annotated with PyIR, a Python wrapper for IgBLAST v1.9, and V/J genes and CDR3 were assigned using IMGT germline references. Reads with weak V/J assignments (E-value above 1e-6), missing CDR3, stop codons, out-of-frame junctions, or ambiguous translated residues were removed. V3J clonotypes were defined as sequences sharing the same inferred V gene, J gene, and CDR3 amino acid sequence. Percentage overlap between repertoires was calculated by dividing the number of shared unique clonotypes by the size of the smaller repertoire. Richness of each repertoire was evaluated using RTK rarefaction, the Chao1 estimator, and Recon v2.1 estimates of unobserved clonotypes. Generation probabilities for all TCRbeta clonotypes obtained by the gDNA method from a handful of donors were computed using OLGA. TCRdb obtained this table from immuneACCESS and retained in-frame rearrangements with V and J assigned. These tables miss some clones; where compared with another copy, unresolved V genes account for less than half of the shortfall, and the remainder is unexplained. From that table come the V and J calls and clone size; the DNA was used to work out D and trimming. The sample has about 800,000 clones on record, about 96% of them singletons. The ten largest clones capture less than 0.25% of the sample.

CD8 naive samples consisted of CD45RO-negative cells that were positively selected for CCR7, yielding a CD45RA+CCR7+ population without TemRA cells. The donors were healthy, HIV-negative adults who had no recently reported acute infections or vaccinations. Every donor was a Caucasian adult living in Nashville, Tennessee, USA. Blood was collected by leukapheresis, and PBMCs were isolated by Ficoll-Histopaque density gradient centrifugation and then cryopreserved in liquid nitrogen vapor phase. Purity and quantity of every magnetically sorted T cell population were checked by analytical flow cytometry. Genomic DNA was isolated from every sorted fraction and measured by UV absorbance on a Nanodrop 2000c.

Sequencing input: naive CD8+ T cells sorted from blood. The cell subset or site label on this specimen signifies: CD45RA+CCR7+. The TCR sequence derives from a young man in good health. The sequence links TRBV5-1 to TRBJ2-5; the D gene cannot be resolved reliably. This receptor carries the CDR3 CASSSFGPVQETQYF. The bases are TGCGCCAGCAGCTCATTCGGACCGGTACAAGAGACCCAGTACTTC.